This TCR beta chain was recovered during a study of shared clonotypes between healthy human individuals. Deep-level assay runs were performed. Profiled with immunoSEQ multiplex PCR; TCRdb holds only in-frame clones, not every one. The repertoire includes roughly 2.1 million clones, under 95% of them detected once, and 1.5% to 2% sits in the top ten. Germline V gene lookup returns CDR1 MGHRA and CDR2 YSYEKL. V lost 4 bases and J lost 3; bases outside the gene matches: 6. The CDR3 totals 15 residues. Naive CD8 cells lacked CD45RO, underwent positive selection for CCR7 and left out terminally differentiated effector memory CD45RA+ cells. As to this clone: Its antigen is not identified.

Overall study findings and caveats: Researchers sampled only blood; tissue repertoires likely differ. Inspection by rarefaction showed sorted-subset sequencing to be incomplete despite large depth.

The genes are TRBV4-1 and TRBJ2-1, with 7 nucleotides matching TRBD2. Sequencing was performed on naive CD8+ T cells from PBMCs. The TCR originated in a man between 18 and 35 years old in good health. Some clones in this sample may be carry-over from other donors' samples. This chain's CDR3 is CASSPAQRDYNEQFF. In DNA, the CDR3 is TGCGCCAGCAGCCCCGCTCAGCGGGACTACAATGAGCAGTTCTTC.